Shown below are 23 T cell receptor beta chains from a single sample sequenced in a study of cytomegalovirus exposure and HLA in healthy donors. The PCR made use of 60 Vbeta and 13 Jbeta primers. The protocol was immunoSEQ multiplex PCR, while the TCRdb copy is restricted to in-frame clones and leaves out a portion. This sample has about 150,000 clones; 73% occur once, and the top ten carry roughly 5.2%. Sequenced: PBMCs. These receptors all stem from a woman aged 18-29 years in good health and CMV-seropositive.

This clone has only a few counts. The V gene is TRBV4-2, the J gene TRBJ1-2, with 7 bases that match TRBD1. The trim removed 1 base at V and 8 bases at J, leaving 7 bases unmatched. Per germline, CDR1 LGHNA and CDR2 YNFKEQ. There are 14 residues in the CDR3. The CDR3 here is CASSQVKGAEGYTF. The DNA for the CDR3 is TGTGCCAGCAGCCAAGTGAAGGGGGCGGAGGGCTACACCTTC.

This chain links TRBV25-1 with TRBJ1-1; no clear D. V lost 1 base, J lost 8 bases, and 11 bases lay in between. Germline V gene data show CDR1 as MGHDK and CDR2 as SYGVNS. The CDR3 has 13 residues. CDR3 residues: CASSEFNGREAFF. CDR3 coding DNA: TGTGCCAGCAGTGAATTTAATGGGAGGGAAGCTTTCTTT.

The V call is TRBV11-2, the J call TRBJ1-3, with D possibly matching TRBD1 (5 bases). The CDR3 is 14 residues long. The germline V and J ends were trimmed by 5 bases and 3 bases, with 11 bases remaining between them. CDR1 is SGHAT and CDR2 is FQNNGV in the germline V gene. CDR3 nucleotide sequence: TGTGCCAGCAGCATTAGGGGTTTTGGAAACACCATATATTTT. Amino acid sequence: CASSIRGFGNTIYF.

The gene calls are TRBV7-2 and TRBJ1-2; tentative D call: TRBD1 (5 bases). The CDR3 runs 12 residues. V lost 10 bases and J 8 bases, leaving 17 bases between the germline ends. Germline CDR1 is SGHTA and CDR2 is FQGNSA. The CDR3 protein is CAIFGGGGGYTF. CDR3 sequence (DNA): TGTGCCATCTTCGGGGGGGGAGGAGGCTACACCTTC.

V usage is TRBV28 and J usage is TRBJ2-5; 7 nucleotides align to TRBD1. The J call is doubtful: the DNA matches TRBJ2-7 better. This CDR3 has 14 residues. Germline CDR1 MDHEN, CDR2 SYDVKM. The CDR3 protein is CASSYRGSSYEQYF. DNA of the CDR3: TGTGCCAGCAGTTACAGGGGAAGCTCCTACGAGCAGTACTTC.

This chain joins TRBV30 and TRBJ1-2, with 9 bases aligning to TRBD1. The CDR3 is 16 amino acids. Germline V gene data show CDR1 as GTSNPN and CDR2 as SVGIG (reference sequence). With V trimmed by 3 bases and J by 4 bases, 12 bases remained unmatched. Here the CDR3 DNA reads TGTGCCTGGAGAGGGACAGGGAGGACGAGGACCTATGGCTACACCTTC. Amino acids: CAWRGTGRTRTYGYTF.

This clone was counted once. Relative to the germline gene, one junction end is altered; a read error may explain this. The chain is built from TRBV7-9 and TRBJ2-3; D is unclear. Germline lookup yields CDR1 SEHNR and CDR2 FQNEAQ (reference sequence). This CDR3 region has 14 residues. The CDR3 DNA is TGTTCCAGCAGCTTTCCGCAGGGCACAGATACGCAGTATTTT. It is translated as CSSSFPQGTDTQYF.

This chain connects TRBV30 to TRBJ1-5; D might be TRBD1 (6 bases). The germline V and J ends were trimmed by 2 bases and 1 base, with 9 bases remaining between them. Per the germline V gene, CDR1 is GTSNPN and CDR2 is SVGIG (reference sequence). There are 14 residues in the CDR3. CDR3 region: CAWSLGQSNQPQHF. CDR3 bases: TGTGCCTGGAGTTTAGGACAGAGCAATCAGCCCCAGCATTTT. Full variable domain (remainder filled in from reference TRBV30 and TRBJ1-5): SQTIHQWPATLVQPVGSPLSLECTVEGTSNPNLYWYRQAAGRGLQLLFYSVGIGQISSEVPQNLSASRPQDRQFILSSKKLLLSDSGFYLCAWSLGQSNQPQHFGDGTRLSIL.

This rearrangement joins TRBV5-1 to TRBJ2-5; TRBD2 is a possible D gene (5 bases). There are 15 residues in the CDR3. The V gene's germline CDR1 is SGHRS and CDR2 YFSETQ. With 2 bases removed from V and 3 bases from J, the gap between germline ends came to 14 bases. The CDR3 reads CASSFAGFSEETQYF. The CDR3 bases are TGCGCCAGCAGCTTCGCGGGTTTCTCGGAAGAGACCCAGTACTTC.

J is TRBJ2-7 and V is TRBV27; the D gene is possibly TRBD1 (6 bases). The CDR3 sequence is 12 residues long. Germline V lookup: CDR1 MNHEY, CDR2 SMNVEV (reference sequence). V was pared by 5 bases and J by 6 bases, with 11 bases between. The CDR3: CASSTGTSEQYF. CDR3 in DNA: TGTGCCAGCAGTACCGGGACAAGCGAGCAGTACTTC.

The chain carries TRBV9 and TRBJ2-7; unclear D gene. Germline V gene sequence: CDR1 SGDLS, CDR2 YYNGEE. V was clipped by 1 base and J by 0 bases, with 8 bases between them. The CDR3 has 14 residues. In DNA form, the CDR3 reads TGTGCCAGCAGCGTAACCATTAGCTCCTACGAGCAGTACTTC. Its protein is CASSVTISSYEQYF.

The chain has TRBV7-3 and TRBJ2-1, with a possible D match to TRBD2 (5 bases). CDR1 is SGHTA and CDR2 is FQGTGA in the germline V gene. V was cut by 4 bases and J by 4 bases, with 14 bases left in between. The CDR3 extends over 15 amino acids. The DNA for the CDR3 is TGTGCCAGCAGCTACATTGCGGACTCGTACAATGAGCAGTTCTTC. It translates to CASSYIADSYNEQFF.

The gene calls are TRBV7-2 and TRBJ2-7, with 7 bases identical to TRBD1. The germline V gene encodes CDR1 SGHTA and CDR2 FQGNSA. V dropped 2 bases and J dropped 3; count of bases not matched to a gene: 4. The CDR3 has 14 amino acids. CDR3 bases: TGTGCCAGCAGCTTAAGTCCAGGGGGCTACGAGCAGTACTTC. Amino acids: CASSLSPGGYEQYF.

CDR3 protein: CASSEVFGRFTDTQYF. Written as DNA, the CDR3 is TGTGCCAGCAGTGAAGTGTTCGGGAGATTCACAGATACGCAGTATTTT. This rearrangement joins TRBV6-1 to TRBJ2-3, with a tentative D call TRBD2 (6 bases). Germline CDR1 and CDR2: MNHNS and SASEGT. The CDR3 loop spans 16 amino acids. Trimming cost V 1 base and J 2 bases, with 13 bases left between them.

The chain recombines TRBV19 with TRBJ2-5; 11 bases line up with TRBD2. The J call may be incorrect, as the DNA end agrees better with TRBJ2-7. The CDR3 is 19 residues long. Germline-derived CDR1 and CDR2 are LNHDA and SQIVND (reference sequence). The CDR3: CASTSPSGGTRNSSYEQYF. CDR3 bases: TGTGCCAGTACCAGCCCTAGCGGGGGGACTCGAAATAGCTCCTACGAGCAGTACTTC.

This clone was recorded once. The chain employs TRBV7-9 and TRBJ1-1; 7 bases are a match to TRBD1. Germline V gene lookup returns CDR1 SEHNR and CDR2 FQNEAQ (reference sequence). This CDR3 contains 13 residues. The trim removed 5 bases at V and 3 bases at J, leaving 3 bases unmatched. The CDR3 protein is CASSATGHTEAFF. For the CDR3, the DNA is TGTGCCAGCAGCGCGACAGGGCACACTGAAGCTTTCTTT. The full variable domain, its missing parts supplied by reference TRBV7-9 and TRBJ1-1, is DTGVSQNPRHKITKRGQNVTFRCDPISEHNRLYWYRQTLGQGPEFLTYFQNEAQLEKSRLLSDRFSAERPKGSFSTLEIQRTEQGDSAMYLCASSATGHTEAFFGQGTRLTVV.

This clone was detected a few times. This is likely an artifact of a read error, given a far larger clone one base away. This chain links TRBV27 with TRBJ1-4; D is possibly TRBD1 (5 bases). This CDR3 has 17 residues. Per germline, CDR1 MNHEY and CDR2 SMNVEV (reference sequence). With 5 bases removed from V and 5 bases from J, the gap between germline ends came to 21 bases. The CDR3, as DNA: TGTGCCAGCAGTCCCATTTATGCCGGGGGGGGAAATGAAAAACTGTTTTTT. Its translation: CASSPIYAGGGNEKLFF.

This chain joins TRBV6-5 and TRBJ2-7, with 9 bases lining up with TRBD1. Germline V gene data show CDR1 as MNHEY and CDR2 as SVGAGI. The V gene end was trimmed by 2 bases and the J gene end by 5 bases; junction bases not matched to a gene: 4. The CDR3 totals 14 residues. The CDR3 loop is CASSYGTGFDEQYF. CDR3 in DNA: TGTGCCAGCAGTTACGGGACAGGGTTCGACGAGCAGTACTTC.

This chain links TRBV2 with TRBJ1-6; TRBD1 might be the D (5 bases). V was trimmed by 1 base and J by 5 bases, leaving 18 bases between them. The CDR3 is 18 residues long. Germline CDR1 SNHLY, CDR2 FYNNEI. CDR3 region: CASSEESSRVMNNSPLHF. CDR3 in DNA: TGTGCCAGCAGTGAAGAAAGTAGCAGGGTAATGAATAATTCACCCCTCCACTTT.

This chain uses TRBV2 with TRBJ2-5; D is unresolved. CDR3 length: 14 amino acids. The ends were cut back, 4 bases at V and 0 bases at J, with 9 bases in the middle. Germline V CDR1 and CDR2: SNHLY, FYNNEI. The CDR3 DNA follows: TGTGCCAGCAGTGGGCCAGCGAACCAAGAGACCCAGTACTTC. It yields the protein CASSGPANQETQYF.

The chain combines TRBV9 with TRBJ1-5, with 9 bases lining up with TRBD1. V lost 5 bases and J lost 2; bases outside the gene matches: 14. Germline V gene data show CDR1 as SGDLS and CDR2 as YYNGEE. CDR3 length equals 18 residues. The CDR3 loop is CASRSYRDRAHGNQPQHF. In DNA form, the CDR3 reads TGTGCCAGCAGGAGCTACCGGGACAGGGCTCACGGCAATCAGCCCCAGCATTTT.

This sequence joins TRBV5-1 and TRBJ2-7, with 12 bases fitting TRBD1. The trim removed 4 bases at V and 4 bases at J, leaving 6 bases unmatched. CDR1 SGHRS and CDR2 YFSETQ come from the germline V gene. The CDR3 runs 15 residues. The CDR3 DNA sequence: TGCGCCAGCAGCGTGGGACAGGGGGCGGAATACGAGCAGTACTTC. Amino acids: CASSVGQGAEYEQYF.

V gene TRBV6-4 combines with J gene TRBJ1-2, with TRBD1 identical over 9 bases. V gave up 6 bases and J gave up 2 bases; unmatched junction bases: 4. Looked up from germline, CDR1 is MRHNA and CDR2 is SNTAGT. The CDR3 contains 14 residues. CDR3 nucleotide sequence: TGTGCCAGCAGACAGGGGGCTGGGAACTATGGCTACACCTTC. This encodes CASRQGAGNYGYTF.